The entry below gives a single T cell receptor (beta chain) sequence along with its context. In the study's own analysis: Reference gene primer amplification yielded estimated nucleated cell counts. TCRdb's table, derived via immunoSEQ multiplex PCR, lists solely in-frame clones and lacks some. V, J and clone size are taken as reported in that table, and D and trimming were inferred from the DNA itself. The sample lists about 220,000 clones; roughly 88% were seen once. This entry belongs to a study of blood T cell repertoires in COVID-19. Overall study: In each case, the material was cDNA or gDNA derived from T cells, B-cell-depleted T cells, or PBMCs.

The sequenced sample consisted of peripheral blood. The clonotype was recovered from a man aged 35 to 55 who had recovered from COVID-19.

CDR3 nucleotide sequence: TGTGCCAGTATTAACAGGGGGCGCGGGAGCAATCAGCCCCAGCATTTT. Encoded protein: CASINRGRGSNQPQHF. The chain couples TRBV28 to TRBJ1-5; 9 bases align to TRBD1. Germline CDR1 is MDHEN and CDR2 is SYDVKM. V dropped 9 bases and J dropped 1; count of bases not matched to a gene: 10. The CDR3 totals 16 residues.